The present entry profiles one TCR beta chain with its context. Antigen specificity is unknown. This record comes from a study of OX40 agonist ivuxolimab in advanced cancers. Across the whole study: The study enrolled dose-escalation patients with hepatocellular carcinoma, melanoma, renal cell or head and neck cancer. Whole-study findings and limits: Expanded peripheral T cell antigen specificity was not determined. Low normalized T-cell clonal expansion was also seen in some nonresponders.

Germline V gene sequence: CDR1 ENHRY, CDR2 SYGVKD. The CDR3 length is 13 residues. V was clipped by 0 bases and J by 8 bases, with 8 bases between them. Here immunoSEQ multiplex PCR was the method, and the copy in TCRdb shows in-frame clones only, minus some. The sample has fewer than 90,000 clones, almost 90% seen once. The sample consisted of CD4+ or CD8+ T cells sorted from blood, taken in a trial of the OX40 agonist ivuxolimab. This sequence was found in an adult with an advanced solid tumor such as melanoma, head and neck, liver or kidney cancer. V and J are TRBV10-3 and TRBJ2-1; D is unclear. CDR3 residues: CAISESNQDEQFF. The CDR3 DNA sequence: TGTGCCATCAGTGAGTCGAACCAGGATGAGCAGTTCTTC.